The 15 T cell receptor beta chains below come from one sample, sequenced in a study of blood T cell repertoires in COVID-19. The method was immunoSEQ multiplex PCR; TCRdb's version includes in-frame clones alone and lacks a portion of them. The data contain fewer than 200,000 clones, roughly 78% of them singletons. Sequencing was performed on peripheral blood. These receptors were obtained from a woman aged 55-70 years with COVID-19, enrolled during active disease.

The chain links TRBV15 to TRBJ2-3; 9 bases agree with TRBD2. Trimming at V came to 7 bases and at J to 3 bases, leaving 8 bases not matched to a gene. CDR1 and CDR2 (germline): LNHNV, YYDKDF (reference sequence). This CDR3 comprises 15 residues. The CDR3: CATTWSGGRTDTQYF. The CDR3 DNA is TGTGCCACCACCTGGAGCGGGGGGCGGACAGATACGCAGTATTTT.

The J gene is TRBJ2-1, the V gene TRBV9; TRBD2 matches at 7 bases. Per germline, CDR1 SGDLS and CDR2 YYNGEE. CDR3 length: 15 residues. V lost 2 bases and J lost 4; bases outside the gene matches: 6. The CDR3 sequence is CASSVGLAAYNEQFF. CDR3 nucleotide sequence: TGTGCCAGCAGCGTCGGGCTAGCGGCATACAATGAGCAGTTCTTC.

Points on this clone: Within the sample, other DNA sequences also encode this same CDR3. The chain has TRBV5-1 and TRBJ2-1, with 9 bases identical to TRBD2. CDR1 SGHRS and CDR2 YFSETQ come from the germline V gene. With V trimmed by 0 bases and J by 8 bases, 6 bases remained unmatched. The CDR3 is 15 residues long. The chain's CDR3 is CASSLGGGGGDEQFF. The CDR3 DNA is TGCGCCAGCAGCTTGGGAGGTGGCGGGGGGGATGAGCAGTTCTTC.

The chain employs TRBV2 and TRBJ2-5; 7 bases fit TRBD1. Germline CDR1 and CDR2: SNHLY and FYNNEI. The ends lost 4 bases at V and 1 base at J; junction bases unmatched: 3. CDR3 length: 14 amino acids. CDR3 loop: CASSVGTVQETQYF. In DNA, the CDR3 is TGTGCCAGCAGTGTGGGGACAGTCCAAGAGACCCAGTACTTC.

CDR3 in amino acids: CASSEGHSGTEAFF. The CDR3 DNA sequence: TGTGCCAGCAGTGAGGGACACTCGGGCACTGAAGCTTTCTTT. V is TRBV6-1 and J is TRBJ1-1; TRBD1 might be the D (6 bases). Germline CDR1 and CDR2: MNHNS and SASEGT. This CDR3 comprises 14 residues. Trimming stripped 3 bases from V and 4 bases from J, with 12 bases between.

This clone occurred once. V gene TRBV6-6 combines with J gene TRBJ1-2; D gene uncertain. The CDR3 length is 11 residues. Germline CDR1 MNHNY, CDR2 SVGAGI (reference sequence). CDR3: CATLADYGYTF. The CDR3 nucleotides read TGTGCTACCTTGGCAGACTATGGCTACACCTTC.

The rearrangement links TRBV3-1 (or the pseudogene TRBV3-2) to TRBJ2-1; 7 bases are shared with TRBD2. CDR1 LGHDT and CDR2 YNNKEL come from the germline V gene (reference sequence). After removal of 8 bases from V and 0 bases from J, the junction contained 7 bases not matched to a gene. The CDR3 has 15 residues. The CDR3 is CASLRGGSSYNEQFF. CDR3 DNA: TGTGCCAGCTTACGTGGCGGGAGCTCCTACAATGAGCAGTTCTTC.

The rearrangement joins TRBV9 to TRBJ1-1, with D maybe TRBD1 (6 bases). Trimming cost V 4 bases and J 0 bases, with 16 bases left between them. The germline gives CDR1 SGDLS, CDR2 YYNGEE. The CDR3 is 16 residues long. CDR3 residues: CASSPRGGPMNTEAFF. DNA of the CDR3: TGTGCCAGCAGCCCCCGGGGGGGCCCCATGAACACTGAAGCTTTCTTT.

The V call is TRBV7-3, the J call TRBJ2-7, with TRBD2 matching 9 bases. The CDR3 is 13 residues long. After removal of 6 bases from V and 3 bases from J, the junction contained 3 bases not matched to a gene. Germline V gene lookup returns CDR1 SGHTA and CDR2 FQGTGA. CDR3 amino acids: CASSSTSGYEQYF. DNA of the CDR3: TGTGCCAGCAGTTCGACTAGCGGCTACGAGCAGTACTTC.

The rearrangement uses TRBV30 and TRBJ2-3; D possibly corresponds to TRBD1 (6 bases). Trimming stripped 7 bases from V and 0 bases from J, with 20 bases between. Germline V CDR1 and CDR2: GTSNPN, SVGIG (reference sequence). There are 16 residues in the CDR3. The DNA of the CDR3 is TGTGCCTTGACAGGCTCCTCTCCCGTTAGCACAGATACGCAGTATTTT. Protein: CALTGSSPVSTDTQYF.

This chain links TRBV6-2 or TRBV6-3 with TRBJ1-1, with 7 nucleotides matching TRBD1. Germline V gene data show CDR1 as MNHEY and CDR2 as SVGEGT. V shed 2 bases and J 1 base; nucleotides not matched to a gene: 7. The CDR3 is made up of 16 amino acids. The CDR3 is CASSYPTAGGNTEAFF. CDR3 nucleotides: TGTGCCAGCAGTTACCCCACCGCAGGGGGGAACACTGAAGCTTTCTTT.

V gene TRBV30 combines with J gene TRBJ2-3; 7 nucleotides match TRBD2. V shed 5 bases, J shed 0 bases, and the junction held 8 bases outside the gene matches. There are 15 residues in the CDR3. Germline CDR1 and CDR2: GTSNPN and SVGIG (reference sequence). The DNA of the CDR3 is TGTGCCTGGTTCGGGGCAGCGGGAAGCACAGATACGCAGTATTTT. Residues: CAWFGAAGSTDTQYF.

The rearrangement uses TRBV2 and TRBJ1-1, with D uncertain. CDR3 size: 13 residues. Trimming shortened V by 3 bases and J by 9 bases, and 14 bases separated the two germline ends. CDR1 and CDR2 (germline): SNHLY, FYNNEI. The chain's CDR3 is CASSDRWRAQAFF. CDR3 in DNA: TGTGCCAGCAGTGATCGTTGGCGGGCGCAAGCTTTCTTT.

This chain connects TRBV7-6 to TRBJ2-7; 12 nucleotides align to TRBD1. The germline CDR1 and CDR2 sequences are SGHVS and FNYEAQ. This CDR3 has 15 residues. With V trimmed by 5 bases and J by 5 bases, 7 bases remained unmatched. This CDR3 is CASSPGDRGLHEQYF. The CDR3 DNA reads TGTGCCAGCAGCCCAGGGGACAGGGGGCTGCACGAGCAGTACTTC.

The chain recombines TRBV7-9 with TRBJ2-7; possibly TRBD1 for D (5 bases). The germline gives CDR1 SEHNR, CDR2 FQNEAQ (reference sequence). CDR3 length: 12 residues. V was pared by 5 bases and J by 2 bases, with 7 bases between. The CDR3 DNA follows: TGTGCCAGCAGCCTGACAGCCTACGAGCAGTACTTC. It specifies CASSLTAYEQYF.